One sample yielded the 13 T cell receptor delta chains listed below, sequenced in a study of γδ T cells in repeated Plasmodium falciparum infection. Gammadelta T cells were flow-sorted from PBMC into Vgamma9/Vdelta2+ and Vdelta2-negative populations for bulk analysis. TCRdb fed the multiplex PCR reads to CATT. The sample lists around 82,000 delta-chain clones, 1.4% occurring once. The material sequenced was gamma-delta T cells from blood. Receptors originate from a pool of human donors (malaria-infected and uninfected, not separated).

This clone was recorded a few times. TCRdb's listed protein matches a much larger clone and diverges from this DNA's translation at residue 25, likely through a read error; the protein shown comes from the DNA. V gene assignment gives TRDV1, but the J gene was left uncalled; TRDD3, the table's D call, was not compared with the DNA. There are 27 residues in the CDR3. CDR1 and CDR2 (germline): TSWWSYY, QGS. The CDR3 loop is CALGELPVPTSSFYLGAIWGYTDKPIF. The CDR3 nucleotides are TGTGCTCTTGGGGAACTACCTGTTCCTACGTCTTCATTCTACCTGGGGGCGATTTGGGGTTACACCGATAAACCCATCTTT.

This clone was detected a few times. TCRdb pairs this DNA with a much larger clone's protein that differs at residue 12, likely a read error; the protein shown was translated from the DNA. The V and J genes are TRDV1 and TRDJ1, with D uncertain. CDR1 and CDR2 (germline): TSWWSYY, QGS. The CDR3 length is 14 residues. CDR3: CALGRNIRTDKHIF. DNA for the CDR3: TGTGCTCTTGGGAGGAACATCAGGACCGATAAACACATCTTT.

This clone was counted at least ten times. At the DNA level, this CDR3 is encoded by other sequences in the same sample as well. This sequence joins TRDV1 and TRDJ1; 8 bases fit TRDD3. The V and J ends lost 2 bases and 2 bases, in that order; junction bases with no gene match: 10. Per the germline V gene, CDR1 is TSWWSYY and CDR2 is QGS. This CDR3 has 17 residues. The CDR3 reads CALGEVGRGIRTDKLIF. The CDR3 DNA reads as TGTGCTCTTGGGGAAGTGGGTCGTGGGATACGGACCGATAAACTCATCTTT.

This clone has a handful of counts. Only one base separates this from a far larger clonotype, so it likely reflects a read error. The sample has other DNA sequences that encode this CDR3 too. This chain connects TRDV1 to TRDJ1, with 10 bases aligning to TRDD3. TCRdb offers no J gene call, so here the DNA was matched to germline to obtain one. V lost 0 bases and J lost 0; bases outside the gene matches: 25. Germline CDR1 TSWWSYY, CDR2 QGS. CDR3 length: 24 residues. For the CDR3, the DNA is TGTGCTCTTGGGGAACTAGTTACCACCTCCGTGGGGTTCTGGGGGATAACCTACACCGATAAACTCATCTTT. Its translation: CALGELVTTSVGFWGITYTDKLIF.

On this clone itself: TCRdb shows a much larger clone's protein in place of this DNA's translation, and the two differ at residue 6, likely through a read error; the protein shown is translated from the DNA. This chain uses TRDV2 with TRDJ1; TRDD3 agrees at 9 bases. The J gene, not given by TCRdb, was assigned here from a germline match of the nucleotide sequence. Germline V CDR1 and CDR2: GEAIGNYY, EKD. V shed 1 base, J shed 0 bases, and the junction held 11 bases outside the gene matches. CDR3 size: 18 residues. Written as DNA, the CDR3 is TGTGCCTGTGACACTTGCGACTGGGGGACTTACCACACCGATAAACTCATCTTT. It is translated as CACDTCDWGTYHTDKLIF.

About this clone itself: This likely stems from a read error, as it lies one base from a far larger clone. Other DNA sequences of this sample code for an identical CDR3. The chain uses TRDV2 and TRDJ1; 9 bases map to TRDD3. The J gene is absent in TCRdb and was assigned here via DNA matching to germline. There are 15 residues in the CDR3. Losses at the gene ends were 3 bases for V and 3 bases for J; bases not matched to a gene: 7. The germline gives CDR1 GEAIGNYY, CDR2 EKD. The DNA for the CDR3 is TGTGCCTGTGACCTGCTGGGGGATTTCGCCGATAAACTCATCTTT. It yields the protein CACDLLGDFADKLIF.

About this clone itself: It is likely a read error: a sequence one base away is far more abundant. Other DNA sequences from this sample encode an identical CDR3 as well. The gene calls are TRDV1 and TRDJ1; 8 positions match TRDD3. CDR3 length: 19 residues. From germline, CDR1 is TSWWSYY and CDR2 QGS. CDR3 coding DNA: TGCGCTCTTGGGGAACTTTATAACTCGGACTGGGGGTACACCGATAAACTCATCTTT. Translation: CALGELYNSDWGYTDKLIF.

This clone was found many times. The amino acid sequence in TCRdb belongs to a much larger clone and departs from this DNA's translation at residue 18, likely a sequencing read error; the sequence shown is translated from the DNA. Here the CDR3 DNA reads TGTGCCTGTGACTCAATGCCCGGTACTGGGGGATCCAACACCGATAAACTCACCTTT. Its protein is CACDSMPGTGGSNTDKLTF. J gene calling gave no result, while the V gene is TRDV2; TRDD3 is the table's D call and was not checked against the DNA. Per germline, CDR1 GEAIGNYY and CDR2 EKD. There are 19 residues in the CDR3.

As concerns this clone: A read error is likely here: a far larger clone is one base away. The identical CDR3 is also encoded by other nucleotide sequences in the sample. The V segment is TRDV1, and no J call was made; TRDD3, the table's D call, was not compared with the DNA. CDR3 length: 22 residues. Per the germline V gene, CDR1 is TSWWSYY and CDR2 is QGS. The DNA for the CDR3 is TGTGCTCTTGGAGAACTAACCTTCCTACGTCAACACGGCTACTGGGGGATATTATCCCTCATCTTT. Translating gives CALGELTFLRQHGYWGILSLIF.

This clone was observed a few times. TCRdb's entry gives the protein of a much larger clone, which mismatches this DNA's translation at residue 12, likely from a read error; the protein reported here is translated from the DNA. This sequence joins TRDV1 and TRDJ1, with 8 positions matching TRDD3. No J gene is reported in TCRdb; it was inferred here by comparing the DNA with germline. The ends lost 3 bases at V and 3 bases at J; junction bases unmatched: 27. The CDR3 covers 22 residues. Germline values: CDR1 TSWWSYY, CDR2 QGS. The CDR3 bases are TGTGCTCTTGGGGATGGAATCCTTCTGCCGCAGTGCTGGGGGACACTACCCGATAAACTCATCTTT. This gives the protein CALGDGILLPQCWGTLPDKLIF.

This clone was seen a handful of times. The protein TCRdb lists belongs to a much larger clone and differs from this DNA's translation at residue 3, which points to a read error; the protein shown is made from the DNA. J is TRDJ1 and V is TRDV2; 7 bases line up with TRDD3. In the absence of a J gene in TCRdb, the DNA was matched to germline to assign it here. The CDR3 consists of 14 residues. Germline CDR1 and CDR2: GEAIGNYY and EKD. The CDR3 sequence is CARDRGIKTDKLIF. The CDR3 DNA reads as TGTGCCCGTGACCGGGGGATTAAGACCGATAAACTCATCTTT.

Ten or more counts support this clone. This likely reflects a read error, since a far larger clone is one base away. In the same sample, other DNA sequences code for this CDR3. The chain recombines TRDV1 with TRDJ1; no definite D call. Germline-derived CDR1 and CDR2 are TSWWSYY and QGS. This CDR3 contains 16 residues. The CDR3, as DNA: TGTGCTCTTGGGATCGAACAGCCCGCATACACCGATAAGCTCATCTTT. It translates to CALGIEQPAYTDKLIF.

In regard to this clone: TCRdb lists the protein of a much larger clone for this DNA, which differs at residue 9, so this is likely a read error; the protein given here is translated from the DNA itself. V gene TRDV2 combines with J gene TRDJ1; D unclear. TCRdb does not report a J gene; here it was assigned by matching the DNA to germline references. The CDR3 extends over 15 amino acids. Germline CDR1 reads GEAIGNYY; CDR2 reads EKD. Trimming stripped 3 bases from V and 2 bases from J, with 15 bases between. The CDR3 nucleotides read TGTGCCTGTGACGCCTTACAAAAGGTTACCGATAAACTCATCTTT. It translates to CACDALQKVTDKLIF.